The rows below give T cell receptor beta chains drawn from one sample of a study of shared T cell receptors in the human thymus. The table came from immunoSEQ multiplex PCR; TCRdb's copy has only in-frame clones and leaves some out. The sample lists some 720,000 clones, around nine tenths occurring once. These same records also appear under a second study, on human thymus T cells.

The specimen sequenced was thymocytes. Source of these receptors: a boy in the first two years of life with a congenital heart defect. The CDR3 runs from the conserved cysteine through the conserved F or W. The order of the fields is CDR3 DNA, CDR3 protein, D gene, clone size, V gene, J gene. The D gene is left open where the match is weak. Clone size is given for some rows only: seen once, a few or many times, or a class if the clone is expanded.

DNA: TGTGCCAGCAGTCTCGACAGTACGGGCTATGGCTACACCTTC
CDR3: CASSLDSTGYGYTF
D: -
size: -
V: TRBV13
J: TRBJ1-2

DNA: TGTGCCAGCAGCTTAGTACTAGCGGGACAAGAGACCCAGTACTTC
CDR3: CASSLVLAGQETQYF
D: TRBD2
size: -
V: TRBV7-8
J: TRBJ2-5

DNA: TGTGCCAGCAGCCTTCTAGCCCCTCTTAGCTCTGGGGCCAACGTCCTGACTTTC
CDR3: CASSLLAPLSSGANVLTF
D: -
size: -
V: TRBV7-6
J: TRBJ2-6

DNA: TGCGCCAGCAGCTTGGCCGCTAGCGGGCAGACCTACAATGAGCAGTTCTTC
CDR3: CASSLAASGQTYNEQFF
D: TRBD2
size: -
V: TRBV5-1
J: TRBJ2-1

DNA: TGTGCCAGCAGCTTAGCGGCAGGGCACACCGGGGAGCTGTTTTTT
CDR3: CASSLAAGHTGELFF
D: -
size: -
V: TRBV11-2
J: TRBJ2-2

DNA: TGTGCCAGCAGTTTTAGGCTAGAGCTCTACGAGCAGTACTTC
CDR3: CASSFRLELYEQYF
D: -
size: -
V: TRBV28
J: TRBJ2-7

DNA: TGTGCCAGCAGCTCCATCACAGGGGGCGGATACGAGCAGTACTTC
CDR3: CASSSITGGGYEQYF
D: TRBD1
size: -
V: TRBV7-3
J: TRBJ2-7

DNA: TGTGCCAGCAGCCCGGGACAGGGCAATCAGCCCCAGCATTTT
CDR3: CASSPGQGNQPQHF
D: TRBD1
size: -
V: TRBV7-9
J: TRBJ1-5

DNA: TGTGCCAGCAGCTTGGTCGAGCGGTCCCCGGTCCCCCAAAACACCGGGGAGCTGTTTTTT
CDR3: CASSLVERSPVPQNTGELFF
D: -
size: -
V: TRBV5-5
J: TRBJ2-2

DNA: TGTGCCAGCAGTCATATACAGGGGGCCGACGAGCAGTACTTC
CDR3: CASSHIQGADEQYF
D: TRBD1
size: -
V: TRBV2
J: TRBJ2-7

DNA: TGTGCCAGCAGCCCCCGGGGAGCCCCCTCCTACGAGCAGTACTTC
CDR3: CASSPRGAPSYEQYF
D: -
size: -
V: TRBV27
J: TRBJ2-7

DNA: TGCGCCAGCAGCCACCGGGACAGCTACAATGAGCAGTTCTTC
CDR3: CASSHRDSYNEQFF
D: TRBD1
size: -
V: TRBV4-1
J: TRBJ2-1

DNA: TGCAGCGTTGGGGGTGGGGAGGGTACCTACGAGCAGTACTTC
CDR3: CSVGGGEGTYEQYF
D: TRBD2
size: -
V: TRBV29-1
J: TRBJ2-7

DNA: TGTGCCAGCAGCCAAGATATCGGGGGGTCTAGCAGAGAAGAGACCCAGTACTTC
CDR3: CASSQDIGGSSREETQYF
D: TRBD2
size: -
V: TRBV14
J: TRBJ2-5

DNA: TGTGCTAGTGGTTTGGTGATGAGTCCGGTTCCTAGCACAGATACGCAGTATTTT
CDR3: CASGLVMSPVPSTDTQYF
D: -
size: -
V: TRBV12-5
J: TRBJ2-3

DNA: TGTGCCAGCAGTTACTACCAGGACAGGGACACTGAAGCTTTCTTT
CDR3: CASSYYQDRDTEAFF
D: TRBD1
size: -
V: TRBV6-5
J: TRBJ1-1

DNA: TGTGCCAGCAGCTGGGGACTAGCGGGAGGAGAGGGCCCGGGCGACGAGCAGTACTTC
CDR3: CASSWGLAGGEGPGDEQYF
D: TRBD2
size: -
V: TRBV7-2
J: TRBJ2-7

DNA: TGCGCCAGCAGCCAAGATAGAGGACAGGGAGATGAAAAACTGTTTTTT
CDR3: CASSQDRGQGDEKLFF
D: TRBD1
size: -
V: TRBV4-1
J: TRBJ1-4

DNA: TGCGCCAGCAGCTTGGCCGAGACTAGGGGCGAGCAGTACTTC
CDR3: CASSLAETRGEQYF
D: -
size: -
V: TRBV5-1
J: TRBJ2-7

DNA: TGCAGCGTTGAAAGGGGGACTAGCGGAGACACAGATACGCAATATTTT
CDR3: CSVERGTSGDTDTQYF
D: TRBD2
size: -
V: TRBV29-1
J: TRBJ2-3

DNA: TGTGCCAGCAGTCTGGACAGGGGGCCGTTCTTC
CDR3: CASSLDRGPFF
D: TRBD1
size: -
V: TRBV6-6
J: TRBJ2-1

DNA: TGTGCCAGCCCGGCAGGGGTGGGCACTGAAGCTTTCTTT
CDR3: CASPAGVGTEAFF
D: -
size: few
V: TRBV6-1
J: TRBJ1-1

DNA: TGTGCCAGCAGTGAATCGGGGAGAGCGGTCCCTCCTGTGTATGAGCAGTTCTTC
CDR3: CASSESGRAVPPVYEQFF
D: -
size: few
V: TRBV25-1
J: TRBJ2-1

DNA: TGTGCCAGCAGCGTAAGTAGCGGGACCTACAATGAGCAGTTCTTC
CDR3: CASSVSSGTYNEQFF
D: TRBD2
size: -
V: TRBV9
J: TRBJ2-1

DNA: TGTGCCATCAGTCATTGGACAGGAACGGCGAGAGGTGAAGCTTTCTTT
CDR3: CAISHWTGTARGEAFF
D: TRBD1
size: -
V: TRBV10-3
J: TRBJ1-1

DNA: TGTGCCACCAGCAGAGATAGAAGATCTGGAAACACCATATATTTT
CDR3: CATSRDRRSGNTIYF
D: -
size: -
V: TRBV15
J: TRBJ1-3

DNA: TGTGCCACCAGCAGCAGAAGGAGCTCCTACGAGCAGTACTTC
CDR3: CATSSRRSSYEQYF
D: -
size: -
V: TRBV15
J: TRBJ2-7

DNA: TGTGCCAGCAGCTTAAGCCTGACTAGACGCACCTATGAGCAGTTCTTC
CDR3: CASSLSLTRRTYEQFF
D: -
size: -
V: TRBV7-9
J: TRBJ2-1

DNA: TGTGCCAGCAGTTTATTGGTGGGAGGGACGAACTACGAGCAGTACTTC
CDR3: CASSLLVGGTNYEQYF
D: TRBD2
size: -
V: TRBV27
J: TRBJ2-7

DNA: TGTGCCAGCAGCTCTCCTGACAGAGCAACTAATGAAAAACTGTTTTTT
CDR3: CASSSPDRATNEKLFF
D: -
size: -
V: TRBV5-6
J: TRBJ1-4

DNA: TGTGCCAGTAGCCCCCCTGCCGTTAGCTCCTACGAGCAGTACTTC
CDR3: CASSPPAVSSYEQYF
D: -
size: few
V: TRBV19
J: TRBJ2-7

DNA: TGTGCCAGCAGTGAGAGTCGGCTGGGGGCGAAAACTAATGAAAAACTGTTTTTT
CDR3: CASSESRLGAKTNEKLFF
D: -
size: -
V: TRBV25-1
J: TRBJ1-4

DNA: TGCGCCAGCAGCCAAGATAAGGGCGGGAGGGTCGGGGAGCAGTACTTC
CDR3: CASSQDKGGRVGEQYF
D: TRBD2
size: -
V: TRBV4-3
J: TRBJ2-7

DNA: TGTGCCAGCAGCGGCCATCCGACCGGGACACACTATGGCTACACCTTC
CDR3: CASSGHPTGTHYGYTF
D: -
size: -
V: TRBV9
J: TRBJ1-2

DNA: TGCGCCAGCAGCCCGGGGACAGGGGGTCCCTACAATGAGCAGTTCTTC
CDR3: CASSPGTGGPYNEQFF
D: TRBD1
size: -
V: TRBV4-1
J: TRBJ2-1

DNA: TGTGCCAGCAGCTTAGGGACTAGCGGGCCCTACAATGAGCAGTTCTTC
CDR3: CASSLGTSGPYNEQFF
D: TRBD2
size: -
V: TRBV7-2
J: TRBJ2-1

DNA: TGTGCCAGCAGTGACAGGGGAGTGAACGCCGAGCAGTACTTC
CDR3: CASSDRGVNAEQYF
D: TRBD1
size: -
V: TRBV28
J: TRBJ2-7

DNA: TGTGCCAGCAGTTCCCCAAAAGGGCCACAGGCCTCAAATCAGCCCCAGCATTTT
CDR3: CASSSPKGPQASNQPQHF
D: -
size: -
V: TRBV28
J: TRBJ1-5

DNA: TGTGCCAGCAGCTTAGAAGGCTCAGGGATACGGACTGAAGCTTTCTTT
CDR3: CASSLEGSGIRTEAFF
D: -
size: -
V: TRBV11-2
J: TRBJ1-1

DNA: TGTGCCAGCAGTGCCCCAGGGGGCACAGATACGCAGTATTTT
CDR3: CASSAPGGTDTQYF
D: -
size: once
V: TRBV6-1
J: TRBJ2-3

DNA: TGCGCCAGCAGCCCGACAGGGCCCTTACTAGCGGGAGAGGACGAGCAGTACTTC
CDR3: CASSPTGPLLAGEDEQYF
D: TRBD2
size: -
V: TRBV4-3
J: TRBJ2-7

DNA: TGTGCCAGCAGCCACATAGACAGGGCCTTCTATGGCTACACCTTC
CDR3: CASSHIDRAFYGYTF
D: TRBD1
size: -
V: TRBV5-4
J: TRBJ1-2

DNA: TGTGCCATCAGGTCAGGGAAAATGGGGTCAGCCTTC
CDR3: CAIRSGKMGSAF
D: -
size: few
V: TRBV10-3
J: TRBJ1-2

DNA: TGTGCCAGCAGCTTAGTTGGGACAGGGGGCGACGGGCAGTACTTC
CDR3: CASSLVGTGGDGQYF
D: TRBD1
size: -
V: TRBV7-8
J: TRBJ2-7

DNA: TGTGCCAGCAGCCCCGGGGACAGGGGCACTGAAGCTTTCTTT
CDR3: CASSPGDRGTEAFF
D: TRBD1
size: -
V: TRBV5-6
J: TRBJ1-1

DNA: TGCGCCAGCAGCCAAGATAGGGAGGAGAACAATCAGCCCCAGCATTTT
CDR3: CASSQDREENNQPQHF
D: -
size: -
V: TRBV4-1
J: TRBJ1-5

DNA: TGTGCCAGCTTTGCACGGGAGCGCCAAGAGACCCAGTACTTC
CDR3: CASFARERQETQYF
D: -
size: -
V: TRBV6-5
J: TRBJ2-5

DNA: TGTGCCAGCAGCTCAGCCCGACGCCGGCTAGTGCGTTCTAGCACAGATACGCAGTATTTT
CDR3: CASSSARRRLVRSSTDTQYF
D: -
size: -
V: TRBV11-3
J: TRBJ2-3

DNA: TGCGCCAGCAGCCAAGACCGGGGACTAGCGGGAGGGTCCTACGAGCAGTACTTC
CDR3: CASSQDRGLAGGSYEQYF
D: TRBD2
size: -
V: TRBV4-1
J: TRBJ2-7

DNA: TGTGCCACCTCTCACTACGAGCAGTACTTC
CDR3: CATSHYEQYF
D: -
size: -
V: TRBV28
J: TRBJ2-7

DNA: TGTGCCAGCAGTGAAGCGCGGTGGGGGGCAGATACGCAGTATTTT
CDR3: CASSEARWGADTQYF
D: -
size: -
V: TRBV2
J: TRBJ2-3

DNA: TGTGCCAGCAGTTCCACCGGGACAGACCCTGGAAACACCATATATTTT
CDR3: CASSSTGTDPGNTIYF
D: TRBD1
size: -
V: TRBV27
J: TRBJ1-3

DNA: TGTGCCTCGCCCGGAGGGGGCGGGGAGACCCAGTACTTC
CDR3: CASPGGGGETQYF
D: -
size: -
V: TRBV30
J: TRBJ2-5

DNA: TGCGCCAGCAGCTCCCGACAGAGCCGAATGGAGCTGTTTTTT
CDR3: CASSSRQSRMELFF
D: -
size: -
V: TRBV5-1
J: TRBJ2-2